This TCR beta chain was recovered during a study of T-cell memory formation after mild COVID-19. The CDR3 sequence is 14 residues long. Trimming removed 0 bases at V and 5 bases at J, with 9 bases between. CDR1 is SGHRS and CDR2 is YFSETQ in the germline V gene. One entry per CDR3 protein results from TCRdb running MiXCR on the 5' RACE reads. The profile shows 250,000 to 300,000 distinct CDR3 sequences, about 16% of them singletons. This receptor was taken from a man aged 18 to 30 who had mild COVID-19 (a few samples of this study predate the infection). Cell type and time point are not known. Sequenced sample: PBMCs or a T cell subset sorted from them (not recorded which). The chain has TRBV5-1 and TRBJ1-5; D remains ambiguous. CDR3 region: CASSLDGVDQPQHF. The CDR3 nucleotides read TGCGCCAGCAGCTTGGATGGGGTGGATCAGCCCCAGCATTTT.